The rows below give T cell receptor beta chains drawn from one sample of a study of blood T cell repertoires in COVID-19. Clones were read by immunoSEQ multiplex PCR, and TCRdb kept only the in-frame ones, dropping some. This table holds 120,000 or so clones, roughly 88% found once. Sequencing input: peripheral blood. These TCRs come from a woman at least 80 years old with acute or convalescent COVID-19. Each CDR3 is given with its conserved first and last residue. D genes are given only for firm matches. Not every row has a clone size; where given, it reads once, few, many or a size class.

.	14	TRBV6-5	TRBJ2-5	.	TGTGCCAGCAGTTCCAGGGGGGTCGCAGAGACCCAGTACTTC	CASSSRGVAETQYF
.	14	TRBV7-2	TRBJ1-6	.	TGTGCCAGCAGCTTAGATGGTGGGGAGTCACCCCTCCACTTT	CASSLDGGESPLHF
.	15	TRBV7-5	TRBJ2-3	.	TGTGTCAGAAGCTTGGGCCCCCTCCCTCCAGATACGCAGTATTTT	CVRSLGPLPPDTQYF
.	15	TRBV10-3	TRBJ2-1	TRBD2	TGTGCCATCAGTGTAGCGGGAGGGCCACACAATGAGCAGTTCTTC	CAISVAGGPHNEQFF
.	14	TRBV24-1	TRBJ2-3	TRBD2	TGTGCCACCAGTGATAGCGGGAGAACAGATACGCAGTATTTT	CATSDSGRTDTQYF
.	15	TRBV6-6	TRBJ1-1	TRBD1	TGTGCCAGCAGACCGAGACAGGGAAGGGACACTGAAGCTTTCTTT	CASRPRQGRDTEAFF
few	14	TRBV5-6	TRBJ1-1	.	TGTGCCAGCAGCAGGGGACACTCGAACACTGAAGCTTTCTTT	CASSRGHSNTEAFF
.	12	TRBV19	TRBJ2-1	.	TGTGCCAGCACCAGGGACTACAATGAGCAGTTCTTC	CASTRDYNEQFF
.	12	TRBV3-1/TRBV3-2	TRBJ1-1	.	TGTGCCAGCAGCCAAAGGTCTAGGGGAGCTTTCTTT	CASSQRSRGAFF
.	15	TRBV28	TRBJ1-3	TRBD1	TGTGCCAGCAGAGCGGACAGGGGAGGAGGAAACACCATATATTTT	CASRADRGGGNTIYF
few	14	TRBV2	TRBJ1-1	.	TGTGCCAGCAGGGGGGCCTCCTCGTTCACTGAAGCTTTCTTT	CASRGASSFTEAFF
.	17	TRBV18	TRBJ2-5	.	TGTGCCAGCTCACTGGGGGGACTCCTATTGGCACGTGAGACCCAGTACTTC	CASSLGGLLLARETQYF
.	17	TRBV6-1	TRBJ2-1	TRBD2	TGTGCCAGCAGTGAACTAGCGGGAGGCGCCTCCTACAATGAGCAGTTCTTC	CASSELAGGASYNEQFF
.	15	TRBV15	TRBJ2-3	.	TGTGCCACCAGCAGAGATTCAGGGGCTGCAGATACGCAGTATTTT	CATSRDSGAADTQYF
.	15	TRBV3-1/TRBV3-2	TRBJ1-6	TRBD1	TGTGCCAGCAGCCCCGGGACAGGATCTAATTCACCCCTCCACTTT	CASSPGTGSNSPLHF
.	12	TRBV3-1/TRBV3-2	TRBJ1-2	.	TGTGCCAGCAGCCGGATCGGAGAGGGCTACACCTTC	CASSRIGEGYTF
.	17	TRBV5-1	TRBJ2-3	TRBD1	TGCGCCAGCAGCTTGCCGGGACAGGGAGTGGGAATAGATACGCAGTATTTT	CASSLPGQGVGIDTQYF
.	15	TRBV7-2	TRBJ2-2	.	TGTGCCAGCGGAAGTCGTCCAGGGTATACCGGGGAGCTGTTTTTT	CASGSRPGYTGELFF
.	13	TRBV7-9	TRBJ1-1	.	TGTGCCAGCAGCAAAGGGGGGGACACTGAAGCTTTCTTT	CASSKGGDTEAFF
.	14	TRBV5-1	TRBJ2-3	TRBD2	TGCGCCAGCATCGGCGGGAGGGCCGTAGATACGCAGTATTTT	CASIGGRAVDTQYF
.	15	TRBV2	TRBJ2-2	.	TGTGCCAGCAGTGTCCGCCCCCCAGACACCGGGGAGCTGTTTTTT	CASSVRPPDTGELFF
.	15	TRBV6-5	TRBJ2-3	.	TGTGCCAGCACCGGGCGGAGGGGCGGTACAGATACGCAGTATTTT	CASTGRRGGTDTQYF
.	17	TRBV19	TRBJ2-3	TRBD2	TGTGCCAGTAGTACTAGGGGGCCTAGCGGGATTAGAGATACGCAGTATTTT	CASSTRGPSGIRDTQYF
.	15	TRBV29-1	TRBJ2-3	TRBD1	TGCAGCGCCACCCTCGGACAGGGGGGCACAGATACGCAGTATTTT	CSATLGQGGTDTQYF
.	16	TRBV4-3	TRBJ2-3	.	TGCGCCAGCAGCCTTAACGGGGCGGGAATAACAGATACGCAGTATTTT	CASSLNGAGITDTQYF
.	16	TRBV4-1	TRBJ2-3	TRBD2	TGCGCCAGCAGCCAAGGACTAGCGGGTCAGACAGATACGCAGTATTTT	CASSQGLAGQTDTQYF
.	14	TRBV7-2	TRBJ1-1	TRBD1	TGTGCCAGCAGCTTAGCCAGGGGGCTGACTGAAGCTTTCTTT	CASSLARGLTEAFF
few	16	TRBV7-8	TRBJ2-5	.	TGTGCCAGCAGCCAAAACCTTAAGGGGGTGGGGGAGACCCAGTACTTC	CASSQNLKGVGETQYF
.	15	TRBV7-2	TRBJ1-2	.	TGTGCCAGCAGCTCTGGTAGTATGGGGGGCTATGGCTACACCTTC	CASSSGSMGGYGYTF
.	13	TRBV28	TRBJ2-7	.	TGTGCCAGCAGTTTATTCGGGTCCTACGAGCAGTACTTC	CASSLFGSYEQYF
.	19	TRBV27	TRBJ2-3	TRBD2	TGTGCCAGCAGTTCTAAGAACCAAGCCGGGACTAGCGGCACAGATACGCAGTATTTT	CASSSKNQAGTSGTDTQYF
.	13	TRBV7-9	TRBJ1-1	.	TGTGCCAGCAGCTTGGACAGCCACACTGAAGCTTTCTTT	CASSLDSHTEAFF
.	15	TRBV6-2/TRBV6-3	TRBJ2-4	.	TGTGCCAGCAGTCCGACAGGTGTAGCCAAAAACATTCAGTACTTC	CASSPTGVAKNIQYF
.	15	TRBV19	TRBJ2-7	TRBD2	TGTGCCAGTAGTATAGTAGCGGGGGAAACCTACGAGCAGTACTTC	CASSIVAGETYEQYF
.	17	TRBV15	TRBJ2-2	TRBD2	TGTGCCACCAGCAGAGAGGGACTAGCGGGAGTAAGCGGGGAGCTGTTTTTT	CATSREGLAGVSGELFF
.	12	TRBV27	TRBJ1-2	.	TGTGCCAGCAAATCAAGGATTAACGGGACTTCCTTC	CASKSRINGTSF
.	15	TRBV2	TRBJ1-5	.	TGTGCCAGCAGTCGGGCGGGTGGGGGCAATCAGCCCCAGCATTTT	CASSRAGGGNQPQHF
.	15	TRBV5-5	TRBJ1-2	.	TGTGCCAGCAGCTTGGGAGTAGTGAGGTCCTATGGCTACACCTTC	CASSLGVVRSYGYTF
.	14	TRBV19	TRBJ1-2	.	TGTGCCAGTAGTATACAGACAGCTAACTATGGCTACACCTTC	CASSIQTANYGYTF
.	14	TRBV10-3	TRBJ1-3	TRBD1	TGTGCCATCAGCAGGGGGCCCAATGGAAACACCATATATTTT	CAISRGPNGNTIYF
.	15	TRBV7-2	TRBJ1-5	TRBD1	TGTGCCAGCAGCTTTAGCAGGGGGCACAGCCAGCCCCAGCATTTT	CASSFSRGHSQPQHF
.	16	TRBV5-1	TRBJ2-2	TRBD1	TGCGCCAGCAGTCAAGAGACAGGGGTTTCAAGCGGGGAGCTGTTTTTT	CASSQETGVSSGELFF
once	15	TRBV3-1/TRBV3-2	TRBJ2-3	TRBD2	TGTGCCAGCAGCCAAGTGCGCGGGGGGGCAGATACGCAGTATTTT	CASSQVRGGADTQYF
.	15	TRBV6-5	TRBJ2-1	TRBD2	TGTGCCAGCAGAGGTGGGCTAGCGGGAGCGGATGAGCAGTTCTTC	CASRGGLAGADEQFF